The clone carrying this T cell receptor (beta chain) has a count of ten or more. The data belong to a study of T cells in Graves' hyperthyroidism and ophthalmopathy. Study summary: Peripheral blood was obtained at initial diagnosis, preceding any treatment.

Newly diagnosed hyperthyroidism patients aged 18 to 65 years had disease lasting under 2 months. Diagnoses were made from clinical symptoms, serum measures (thyroxine and TRAb), thyroid ultrasound and orbital computed tomography. The CDR3 contains 20 residues. With 5 bases removed from V and 0 bases from J, the gap between germline ends came to 25 bases. The V gene's germline CDR1 is MDHEN and CDR2 SYDVKM. TCR beta CDR3 regions were amplified from RNA transcripts. Carried out on the TCR CDR3, a first-round RT-PCR used the HTBI primer set. TCRdb redid the calling of the multiplex PCR reads with MiXCR, one entry per CDR3 protein. The profile shows hundreds of thousands of distinct CDR3 sequences, 13% to 15% of them singletons.

The chain has TRBV28 and TRBJ2-2; the D call may be TRBD1 or TRBD2 (5 bases each). The sequence was collected from a woman aged 18-29 years with Graves' hyperthyroidism. Sequenced material: blood. CDR3 region: CASSPVRGSPPIPNTGELFF. CDR3 DNA: TGTGCCAGCAGTCCCGTGAGGGGCAGCCCCCCGATACCGAACACCGGGGAGCTGTTTTTT.